The 14 T cell receptor beta chains given below trace back to one sample, sequenced in a study of tumor-infiltrating lymphocytes in primary liver carcinoma. They got blood RNA out of unsorted whole blood and also pulled out germline DNA. Synthesis of TCR beta cDNA was carried out from approximately 470 ng total RNA with a constant-region primer. A slightly modified ARM-PCR protocol with three nested multiplex PCR rounds produced these TCR beta libraries. TRBV1-TRBV30 forward primers and a C-beta reverse primer were used in the first two PCR rounds, which each ran for about 10 cycles. Each CDR3 protein is one row after TCRdb ran MiXCR on the multiplex PCR reads. The table lists hundreds of thousands of distinct CDR3 sequences, roughly 60% of them singletons. The sample comprised peripheral blood. These receptors were obtained from a man between 40 and 49 years old with primary liver carcinoma and hepatitis B virus infection.

As concerns this clonotype: A read error may explain this, as a much larger clone is one base away. The V and J genes are TRBV6-1 and TRBJ2-2; tentatively, D is TRBD1 (7 bases). Germline CDR1 and CDR2: MNHNS and SASEGT. This CDR3 spans 15 amino acids. V dropped 4 bases and J dropped 0 bases, with 9 bases sitting between them. The CDR3 is CASSGGTANTGELFF. CDR3 DNA: TGTGCCAGCAGTGGCGGGACAGCGAACACCGGGGAGCTGTTTTTT.

The gene calls are TRBV13 and TRBJ1-1; D gene ambiguous. CDR1 PRHDT and CDR2 FYEKMQ come from the germline V gene (reference sequence). V shed 4 bases and J shed 1 base, with 7 bases lying between them. The CDR3 extends over 13 amino acids. The CDR3: CASSSMENTEAFF. CDR3 DNA sequence: TGTGCCAGCAGCTCAATGGAGAACACTGAAGCTTTCTTT. Full variable domain (outside the CDR3, taken from reference TRBV13 and TRBJ1-1): AAGVIQSPRHLIKEKRETATLKCYPIPRHDTVYWYQQGPGQDPQFLISFYEKMQSDKGSIPDRFSAQQFSDYHSELNMSSLELGDSALYFCASSSMENTEAFFGQGTRLTVV.

Turning to this clonotype: This may be a read error, as it is one base from a much larger clone. V is TRBV6-1 and J is TRBJ2-2; TRBD1 aligns across 9 bases. J gave up 7 bases and V 3 bases, and 9 bases lay outside the gene matches. Germline-derived CDR1 and CDR2 are MNHNS and SASEGT. The CDR3 totals 16 residues. The CDR3 region is CASSDDDRGRLGELFF. The CDR3 DNA reads TGTGCCAGCAGTGACGACGACAGGGGGAGGCTCGGGGAGCTGTTTTTT.

This sequence joins TRBV25-1 and TRBJ1-5, with 7 bases lining up with TRBD1. The V gene's germline CDR1 is MGHDK and CDR2 SYGVNS. J was trimmed by 5 bases and V by 5 bases; bases with no gene match: 3. The CDR3 is 13 amino acids. The CDR3 spells CASSSTGHQPQHF. The CDR3 DNA reads as TGTGCCAGCAGTTCGACAGGGCATCAGCCCCAGCATTTT. The variable domain in full, with the rest retrieved from reference TRBV25-1 and TRBJ1-5, is EADIYQTPRYLVIGTGKKITLECSQTMGHDKMYWYQQDPGMELHLIHYSYGVNSTEKGDLSSESTVSRIRTEHFPLTLESARPSHTSQYLCASSSTGHQPQHFGDGTRLSIL.

Concerning this clonotype itself: Relative to the germline gene, one junction end is altered; a read error may explain this. V and J are TRBV11-1 and TRBJ2-1; D is uncertain. The germline V gene has CDR1 SGHAT and CDR2 FQDESV (reference sequence). The CDR3 has 15 residues. The CDR3 nucleotides are TGTGTCAGCAGCTCCCTCGCTGGAGAATACATTGAGCAGTTCTTC. Translated: CVSSSLAGEYIEQFF.

The chain uses TRBV30 and TRBJ2-1; TRBD1 aligns across 10 bases. CDR1 is GTSNPN, CDR2 SVGIG, per germline (reference sequence). Germline trimming cut 8 bases from V and 10 bases from J; bases unmatched to any gene: 8. The CDR3 covers 12 residues. DNA for the CDR3: TGTGCCCGCGGGACAGGGGTTAAGGAGCAGTTCTTC. It codes for CARGTGVKEQFF.

V gene TRBV29-1 combines with J gene TRBJ1-1; tentatively, D is TRBD1 (5 bases). This CDR3 has 12 residues. Germline V gene sequence: CDR1 SQVTM, CDR2 ANQGSEA. The ends were cut back, 3 bases at V and 6 bases at J, with 11 bases in the middle. DNA for the CDR3: TGCAGCGTTGAGGGGTCGGGGGCTGAAGCTTTCTTT. This codes for CSVEGSGAEAFF.

On this clonotype: One end of the junction varies from germline; a read error may be responsible. The chain has TRBV29-1 and TRBJ1-2; TRBD1 is a possible D gene (5 bases). This CDR3 has 14 residues. Germline-derived CDR1 and CDR2 are SQVTM and ANQGSEA. The CDR3 nucleotides are TGCGGCGTCCCCGTCGGAGGGGCCCACTATGGCTACACCTTT. This encodes CGVPVGGAHYGYTF.

This clonotype came up many times. The chain is built from TRBV11-1 and TRBJ2-2, with D unresolved. The CDR3 is 15 residues long. Germline V CDR1 and CDR2: SGHAT, FQDESV (reference sequence). Trimming removed 6 bases from V and 2 bases from J, with 13 bases in between. The CDR3 reads CASSPNPENTGELFF. CDR3 sequence (DNA): TGTGCCAGCAGTCCAAACCCGGAAAACACCGGGGAGCTGTTTTTT.

Regarding this clonotype: A single base separates this from a much larger clone, so it may be a read error. The chain is built from TRBV5-4 and TRBJ2-1, with 13 nucleotides matching TRBD2. Germline values: CDR1 SGHNT, CDR2 YYREEE (reference sequence). This CDR3 contains 16 residues. J was trimmed by 9 bases and V by 6 bases; bases with no gene match: 12. The CDR3: CASTSQTSGRALEQFF. In DNA form, the CDR3 reads TGTGCCAGCACCTCCCAAACTAGCGGGAGGGCTCTTGAGCAGTTCTTC.

In its sample, this clonotype was seen once. The final CDR3 position lacks the conserved phenylalanine or tryptophan, pointing to a likely read error. The V call is TRBV11-2, the J call TRBJ2-5; D is uncertain. Germline lookup yields CDR1 SGHAT and CDR2 FQNNGV. Trimming removed 5 bases from V and 0 bases from J, with 13 bases in between. This CDR3 region has 15 residues. The CDR3 sequence: CASSMDSHDQETQYL. As DNA, the CDR3 is TGTGCCAGCAGCATGGATAGCCACGACCAAGAGACCCAGTACCTC.

On this clonotype itself: The final CDR3 position lacks the conserved phenylalanine or tryptophan, pointing to a likely read error. The V gene is TRBV4-1, the J gene TRBJ2-7; D not resolved. CDR1 MGHRA and CDR2 YSYEKL come from the germline V gene. The CDR3 is made up of 14 amino acids. The CDR3 nucleotides read TGCGTCAGCAGCCAAGATCCGTTGGGCTACGAGCAGTACTTG. This translates into CVSSQDPLGYEQYL.

The chain links TRBV10-2 to TRBJ2-7, with 10 nucleotides matching TRBD1. Trimming took 5 bases from V and 6 from J; bases not matched to a gene: 7. Germline loops: CDR1 WSHSY, CDR2 SAAADI. CDR3 length: 14 amino acids. As DNA, the CDR3 is TGCGCCAGCAGTCGGGACAGGGGTATCGGCGAGCAGTACTTC. This gives the protein CASSRDRGIGEQYF.

A word on this clonotype: One end of the junction does not line up with germline, which may come from a read error. This chain links TRBV5-4 with TRBJ1-6, with D tentatively TRBD1 (5 bases). This CDR3 is built from 15 residues. The germline V gene has CDR1 SGHNT and CDR2 YYREEE (reference sequence). The CDR3 spells CVSSLGGAENSPLHF. CDR3 bases: TGTGTCAGCAGCTTGGGAGGGGCTGAGAATTCACCCCTCCACTTT. The full variable domain, with the rest looked up from reference TRBV5-4 and TRBJ1-6, is ETGVTQSPTHLIKTRGQQVTLRCSSQSGHNTVSWYQQALGQGPQFIFQYYREEENGRGNFPPRFSGLQFPNYSSELNVNALELDDSALYLCVSSLGGAENSPLHFGNGTRLTVT.